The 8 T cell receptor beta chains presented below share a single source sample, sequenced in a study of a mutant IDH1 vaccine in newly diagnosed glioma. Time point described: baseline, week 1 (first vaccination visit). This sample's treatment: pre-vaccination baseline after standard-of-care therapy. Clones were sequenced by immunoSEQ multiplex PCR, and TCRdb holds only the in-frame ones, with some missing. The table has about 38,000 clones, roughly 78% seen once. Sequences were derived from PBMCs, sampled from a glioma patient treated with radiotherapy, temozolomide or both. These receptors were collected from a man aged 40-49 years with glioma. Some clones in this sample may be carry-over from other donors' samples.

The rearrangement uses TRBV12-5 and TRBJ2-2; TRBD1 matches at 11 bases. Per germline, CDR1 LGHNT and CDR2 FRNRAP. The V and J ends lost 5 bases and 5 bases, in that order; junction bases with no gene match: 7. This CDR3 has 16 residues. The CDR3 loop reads CASGTGQGARTGELFF. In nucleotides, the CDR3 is TGTGCTAGTGGTACTGGACAGGGGGCTAGAACCGGGGAGCTGTTTTTT.

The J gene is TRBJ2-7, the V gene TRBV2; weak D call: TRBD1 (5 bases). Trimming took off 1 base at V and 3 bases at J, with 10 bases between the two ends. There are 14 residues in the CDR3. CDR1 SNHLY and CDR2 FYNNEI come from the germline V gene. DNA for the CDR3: TGTGCCAGCAGTGAAGGGGCAGGGAACTACGAGCAGTACTTC. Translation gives CASSEGAGNYEQYF.

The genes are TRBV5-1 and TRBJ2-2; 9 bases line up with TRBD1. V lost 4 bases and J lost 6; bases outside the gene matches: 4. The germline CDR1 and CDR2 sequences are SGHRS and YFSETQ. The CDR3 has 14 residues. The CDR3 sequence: CASSLGTGPGELFF. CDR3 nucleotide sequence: TGCGCCAGCAGCCTCGGGACAGGGCCCGGGGAGCTGTTTTTT.

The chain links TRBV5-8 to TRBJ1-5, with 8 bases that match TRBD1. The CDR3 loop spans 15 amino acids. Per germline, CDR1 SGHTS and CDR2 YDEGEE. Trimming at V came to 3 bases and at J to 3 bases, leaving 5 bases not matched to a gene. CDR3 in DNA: TGTGCCAGCAGCTGGGGACAGGCTACCAATCAGCCCCAGCATTTT. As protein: CASSWGQATNQPQHF.

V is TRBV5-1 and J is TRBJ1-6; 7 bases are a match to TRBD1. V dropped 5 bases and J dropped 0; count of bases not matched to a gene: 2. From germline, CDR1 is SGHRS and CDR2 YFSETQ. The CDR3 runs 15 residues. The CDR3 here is CASRSGGSYNSPLHF. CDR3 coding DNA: TGCGCCAGCAGGTCAGGGGGCTCCTATAATTCACCCCTCCACTTT.

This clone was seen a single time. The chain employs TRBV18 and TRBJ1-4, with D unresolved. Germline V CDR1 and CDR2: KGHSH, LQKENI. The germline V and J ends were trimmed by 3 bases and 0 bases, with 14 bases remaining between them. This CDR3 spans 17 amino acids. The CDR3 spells CASSPSGLPATNEKLFF. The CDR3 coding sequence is TGTGCCAGCTCACCGTCAGGCCTCCCGGCAACTAATGAAAAACTGTTTTTT.

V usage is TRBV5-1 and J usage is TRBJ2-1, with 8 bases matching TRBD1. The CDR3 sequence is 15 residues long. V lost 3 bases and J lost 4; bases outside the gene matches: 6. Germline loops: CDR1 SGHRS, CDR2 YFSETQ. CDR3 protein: CASSSGQGIYNEQFF. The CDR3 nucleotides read TGCGCCAGCAGCTCTGGACAGGGAATTTACAATGAGCAGTTCTTC.

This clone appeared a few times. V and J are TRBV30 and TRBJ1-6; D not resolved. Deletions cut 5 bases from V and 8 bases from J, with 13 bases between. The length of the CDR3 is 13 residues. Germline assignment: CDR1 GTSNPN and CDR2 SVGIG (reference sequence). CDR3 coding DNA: TGTGCCTGGCACGCAGTAGTGGATTCACCCCTCCACTTT. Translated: CAWHAVVDSPLHF.